These 20 T cell receptor beta chains share one sample of origin, sequenced in a study of human T cells and chemical hapten exposure. Documented time point: patch test 1, 2 weeks after DPC sensitization. Documented treatment: therapeutic diphenylcyclopropenone sensitization with weekly scalp DPC. One entry per CDR3 protein results from TCRdb running MiXCR on the RACE reads. The table records 80,000 to 95,000 distinct CDR3 sequences, over 8.5% of them present only once. Sequenced material: whole blood, taken in connection with sensitization to the hapten diphenylcyclopropenone (DPC). The origin of the receptors is a woman in her forties or fifties with alopecia areata. Some clones in this sample may be carry-over from other donors' samples.

This clonotype was counted at least ten times. This rearrangement joins TRBV12-3 or TRBV12-4 to TRBJ2-3; D is undetermined. This CDR3 region has 14 residues. Trimming removed 1 base from V and 10 bases from J, with 15 bases in between. CDR3 in amino acids: CASSLDGGRRSQYF. The DNA of the CDR3 is TGTGCCAGCAGTTTAGACGGCGGCCGCCGCTCGCAGTATTTT.

There are many counts of this clonotype. The chain carries TRBV7-8 and TRBJ1-2; D not certain. The CDR3 is 14 residues long. The ends were cut back, 4 bases at V and 6 bases at J, with 15 bases in the middle. Germline V gives CDR1 SGHVS, CDR2 FQNEAQ. CDR3: CASSSRTGIDGYTF. The CDR3 bases are TGTGCCAGCAGCTCCCGGACGGGGATAGATGGCTACACCTTC.

This clonotype was seen more than once but under ten times. The DNA of the CDR3 is TGCAGCGAGAGGGGGCCGGGAGGCTACACCTTC. This translates into CSERGPGGYTF. The chain uses TRBV29-1 and TRBJ1-2, with TRBD1 identical over 7 bases. This CDR3 contains 11 residues. Germline V gene sequence: CDR1 SQVTM, CDR2 ANQGSEA. V lost 7 bases, J lost 8 bases, and 7 bases stayed unmatched.

In this sample, this clonotype turned up many times. V gene TRBV9 combines with J gene TRBJ2-7; 9 nucleotides agree with TRBD1. The CDR3 is 15 residues long. Germline CDR1 and CDR2: SGDLS and YYNGEE. J lost 6 bases, V lost 2 bases, and 9 bases had no gene match. The CDR3 spells CASSVKPGTGTEQYF. The CDR3 coding sequence is TGTGCCAGCAGCGTCAAGCCCGGGACAGGGACCGAGCAGTACTTC.

The chain links TRBV27 to TRBJ1-5, with TRBD1 as a possible D gene (6 bases). The CDR3 extends over 15 amino acids. The V end was cut by 5 bases, the J end by 4 bases, with 15 bases between. Germline-derived CDR1 and CDR2 are MNHEY and SMNVEV (reference sequence). CDR3 sequence reads: CASSRLDRLNQPQHF. For the CDR3, the DNA is TGTGCCAGCAGTCGCCTGGACAGACTTAATCAGCCCCAGCATTTT.

This clonotype has a handful of counts. This chain links TRBV29-1 with TRBJ2-7; the match to TRBD2 covers 12 bases. The CDR3 is made up of 14 amino acids. Germline V lookup: CDR1 SQVTM, CDR2 ANQGSEA. V was pared by 6 bases and J by 7 bases, with 10 bases of the junction left unmatched. Here the CDR3 reads CSVPRTSGVGEQYF. DNA of the CDR3: TGCAGCGTCCCTCGGACTAGCGGGGTGGGAGAGCAGTACTTC.

This clonotype was seen a handful of times. The chain joins TRBV5-1 to TRBJ2-1, with D perhaps matching TRBD2 (5 bases). The CDR3 length is 14 residues. Germline V gene sequence: CDR1 SGHRS, CDR2 YFSETQ. Between the trimmed V and J ends, which lost 3 bases and 6 bases, there was a span of 13 bases. CDR3 loop: CASSSRTWGNEQFF. The CDR3 DNA follows: TGCGCCAGCAGCTCCCGGACTTGGGGCAATGAGCAGTTCTTC.

This clonotype has a handful of counts. The chain recombines TRBV28 with TRBJ2-2, with D perhaps matching TRBD1 (7 bases). CDR1 and CDR2 from the germline V gene are MDHEN and SYDVKM. The CDR3 contains 15 residues. V was cut by 6 bases and J by 2 bases, with 13 bases left in between. CDR3 amino acids: CASSGGQINTGELFF. In nucleotides, the CDR3 is TGTGCCAGCAGCGGGGGACAGATCAACACCGGGGAGCTGTTTTTT.

As regards this clonotype: A read error may account for a junction end that differs from germline. The rearrangement uses TRBV4-3 and TRBJ2-3, with 7 bases that match TRBD2. CDR1 LGHNA and CDR2 YSLEER come from the germline V gene. The CDR3 runs to 18 residues. In DNA, the CDR3 is TGCACCAGCAGCACAAGAAACCCCAGCGGGGTGAGCACAGATACGCAGTATTTT. This translates into CTSSTRNPSGVSTDTQYF.

In its sample, this clonotype was seen many times. The chain uses TRBV12-3 or TRBV12-4 and TRBJ2-1, with D uncertain. This CDR3 comprises 16 residues. Trimming cost V 4 bases and J 0 bases, with 13 bases left between them. This chain's CDR3 is CASSWLVESSYNEQFF. For the CDR3, the DNA is TGTGCCAGCAGTTGGTTGGTCGAGAGCTCCTACAATGAGCAGTTCTTC.

The chain joins TRBV7-9 to TRBJ1-6; D is unclear. Germline CDR1 is SEHNR and CDR2 is FQNEAQ (reference sequence). V lost 3 bases, J lost 7 bases, and 16 bases lay in between. CDR3 size: 16 residues. DNA for the CDR3: TGTGCCAGCAGCTTTATCGTCGGACTCAGAAATTCACCCCTCCACTTT. It codes for CASSFIVGLRNSPLHF. Full variable domain (outside the CDR3, taken from reference TRBV7-9 and TRBJ1-6): DTGVSQNPRHKITKRGQNVTFRCDPISEHNRLYWYRQTLGQGPEFLTYFQNEAQLEKSRLLSDRFSAERPKGSFSTLEIQRTEQGDSAMYLCASSFIVGLRNSPLHFGNGTRLTVT.

The chain carries TRBV4-3 and TRBJ1-2; 7 bases agree with TRBD1. The CDR3 length is 14 residues. J gave up 0 bases and V 6 bases, and 4 bases lay outside the gene matches. Germline V gives CDR1 LGHNA, CDR2 YSLEER. The CDR3 region has the DNA TGCGCCAGCAGTCCGGACAGGACTAACTATGGCTACACCTTC. Translation gives CASSPDRTNYGYTF.

This clonotype has ten or more counts. The chain is built from TRBV5-4 and TRBJ2-3, with 8 nucleotides matching TRBD2. CDR1 and CDR2 from the germline V gene are SGHNT and YYREEE (reference sequence). V was pared by 1 base and J by 0 bases, with 4 bases of the junction left unmatched. CDR3 length: 16 amino acids. Here the CDR3 DNA reads TGTGCCAGCAGCTTGTTCCGACTAGCGAGCACAGATACGCAGTATTTT. Translation gives CASSLFRLASTDTQYF.

This clonotype has only a few counts. The rearrangement links TRBV20-1 to TRBJ2-7; D gene uncertain. Germline V gene sequence: CDR1 DFQATT, CDR2 SNEGSKA (reference sequence). The CDR3 consists of 12 residues. Trimming stripped 3 bases from V and 1 base from J, with 7 bases between. CDR3 sequence: CSARTYSYEQYF. CDR3 nucleotides: TGCAGTGCTAGGACGTATTCCTACGAGCAGTACTTC.

The chain recombines TRBV18 with TRBJ1-5, with D possibly TRBD1 on 5 matching bases. This CDR3 region has 15 residues. Trimming cost V 2 bases and J 1 base, with 9 bases left between them. Germline V lookup: CDR1 KGHSH, CDR2 LQKENI. CDR3 bases: TGTGCCAGCTCACCAAGGGACGGGAGCAATCAGCCCCAGCATTTT. Translating it yields CASSPRDGSNQPQHF.

There are many counts of this clonotype. This chain links TRBV5-1 with TRBJ1-1; tentatively, D is TRBD1 (6 bases). The ends were cut back, 4 bases at V and 1 base at J, with 14 bases in the middle. The CDR3 covers 15 residues. Per the germline V gene, CDR1 is SGHRS and CDR2 is YFSETQ. CDR3 region: CASSIPTGQNTEAFF. DNA of the CDR3: TGCGCCAGCAGCATCCCGACAGGCCAGAACACTGAAGCTTTCTTT.

This clonotype was seen ten or more times. The chain uses TRBV7-8 and TRBJ2-5, with 7 bases lining up with TRBD2. CDR1 is SGHVS, CDR2 FQNEAQ, per germline. The CDR3 totals 14 residues. J lost 3 bases, V lost 2 bases, and 3 bases had no gene match. The CDR3 here is CASSLLAAKETQYF. The CDR3 coding sequence is TGTGCCAGCAGCTTACTAGCGGCCAAAGAGACCCAGTACTTC.

Ten or more counts support this clonotype. This rearrangement joins TRBV20-1 to TRBJ2-5; D is uncertain. Trimming took off 1 base at V and 3 bases at J, with 15 bases between the two ends. The CDR3 is 15 amino acids. The germline CDR1 and CDR2 sequences are DFQATT and SNEGSKA (reference sequence). The CDR3 loop reads CSARATGLEKETQYF. The CDR3 nucleotides read TGCAGTGCTAGAGCAACCGGGCTGGAAAAAGAGACCCAGTACTTC.

The chain carries TRBV20-1 and TRBJ1-4; D not resolved. Per germline, CDR1 DFQATT and CDR2 SNEGSKA (reference sequence). V lost 1 base, J lost 0 bases, and 15 bases lay in between. This CDR3 region has 17 residues. The CDR3 loop is CSARAYTVSATNEKLFF. The DNA of the CDR3 is TGCAGTGCTAGAGCTTATACAGTCTCCGCAACTAATGAAAAACTGTTTTTT.

This clonotype has at least ten counts. This chain links TRBV7-6 with TRBJ2-7; D not resolved. The V and J ends lost 2 bases and 4 bases respectively, with 9 bases between them. This CDR3 is 13 amino acids long. Germline CDR1 and CDR2: SGHVS and FNYEAQ. CDR3 DNA sequence: TGTGCCAGCAGCTTATCCCCGATATACGAGCAGTACTTC. This sequence encodes CASSLSPIYEQYF.